This TCR beta chain emerged from a study of response to subunit inactivated influenza vaccine. Findings of the study overall: Each seasonal influenza vaccination recruits few new T cells, the authors suggested.

Notes on this clonotype: No antigen is known for it.

Trimming left V 1 base short and J 5 bases short, with 12 bases between. Per the germline V gene, CDR1 is MNHEY and CDR2 is SVGAGI. CDR3 length equals 14 residues. A single record per CDR3 protein comes from TCRdb applying MiXCR to the RT-PCR reads. Of more than 500,000 distinct CDR3 sequences in the sample, about 11% were seen once. These data are also associated with another study on T cells expressing NK-cell markers. That study adds: Generation of TCR beta cDNA was performed by 5'RACE template switching incorporating UMIs. Repertoire data for TCR beta were derived from sorted T cells (CD3+CD56+NKG2C+, CD3+CD56+NKG2C- and CD3+CD56-NKG2C+). HCMV seropositivity marked most of the eight sequenced donors; one was seronegative. Several experiments confined sorting to alpha-beta TCR T cells with an anti-gamma-delta TCR antibody.

This TCR came from a man aged 50 to 59 who received an inactivated influenza vaccine. This chain connects TRBV6-5 to TRBJ2-7; D might be TRBD1 (5 bases). The specimen comprised PBMCs from blood, sampled on the day of vaccination. The CDR3 nucleotides read TGTGCCAGCAGTTACTTAAGGGGTGAGAACGAGCAGTACTTC. This sequence encodes CASSYLRGENEQYF.